The entry that follows covers one T cell receptor (beta chain) sequence. Its antigen is not identified. One junction end does not reproduce the germline sequence, and a read error may be involved. This record belongs to a study of OX40 agonist ivuxolimab in advanced cancers. Whole-study findings and limits: There were, on average, more expanded clones in CD8+ T cells than in CD4+.

Sequenced by immunoSEQ multiplex PCR; TCRdb stores in-frame clones only, minus some. The data hold some 70,000 clones, with 70% to 90% observed a single time. This CDR3 is built from 14 residues. CDR1 is SEHNR, CDR2 FQNEAQ, per germline (reference sequence). The TCR was taken from an adult with an advanced solid tumor such as melanoma, head and neck, liver or kidney cancer. The specimen was CD4+ or CD8+ T cells sorted from blood, collected in a trial of the OX40 agonist ivuxolimab. The chain is built from TRBV7-9 and TRBJ2-1; D uncertain. In DNA, the CDR3 is TGTGCCAGCAGCTTAGTACCTGTTACCCAGGAAAGGGTCTTC. This translates into CASSLVPVTQERVF.